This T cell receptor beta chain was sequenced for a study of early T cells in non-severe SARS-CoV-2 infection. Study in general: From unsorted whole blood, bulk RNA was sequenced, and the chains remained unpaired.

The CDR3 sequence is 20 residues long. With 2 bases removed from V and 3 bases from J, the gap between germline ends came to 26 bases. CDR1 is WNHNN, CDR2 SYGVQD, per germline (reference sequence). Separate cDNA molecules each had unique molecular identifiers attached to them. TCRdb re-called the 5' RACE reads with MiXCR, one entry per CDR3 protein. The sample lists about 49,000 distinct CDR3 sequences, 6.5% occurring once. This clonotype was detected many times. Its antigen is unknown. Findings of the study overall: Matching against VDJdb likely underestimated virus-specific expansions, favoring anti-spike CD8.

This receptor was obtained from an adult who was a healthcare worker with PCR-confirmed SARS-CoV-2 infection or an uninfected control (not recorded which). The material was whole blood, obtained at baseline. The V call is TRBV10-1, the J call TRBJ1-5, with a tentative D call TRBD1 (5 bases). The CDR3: CASSERRVPHRNSNNQPQHF. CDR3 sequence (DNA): TGCGCCAGCAGTGAGCGCAGGGTTCCTCACAGGAACTCAAACAATCAGCCCCAGCATTTT.